The rows below give T cell receptor beta chains drawn from one sample of a study of blood T cell repertoires in COVID-19. Some clones are missing from TCRdb's copy, which holds only in-frame ones; the method was immunoSEQ multiplex PCR. The data hold about 64,000 clones, with roughly 80% observed a single time. The material sequenced was peripheral blood. The receptor set was obtained from a human donor in a cohort sampled during active COVID-19. Each CDR3 is given with its conserved first and last residue. The D gene is left open where the match is weak. Not every row has a clone size; where given, it reads once, few, many or a size class.

clone_size: -
v_call: TRBV7-2
d_call: TRBD1
j_call: TRBJ1-3
cdr3_aa: CASSPGQVGSGNTIYF
cdr3_nt: TGTGCCAGCAGCCCCGGACAGGTCGGCTCTGGAAACACCATATATTTT

clone_size: few
v_call: TRBV12-3/TRBV12-4
d_call: -
j_call: TRBJ1-1
cdr3_aa: CASNQGAEAFF
cdr3_nt: TGTGCCAGCAACCAAGGGGCTGAAGCTTTCTTT

clone_size: -
v_call: TRBV11-2
d_call: TRBD2
j_call: TRBJ2-1
cdr3_aa: CASSFASGWANEQFF
cdr3_nt: TGTGCCAGCAGCTTCGCTAGCGGTTGGGCGAATGAGCAGTTCTTC

clone_size: -
v_call: TRBV7-8
d_call: TRBD1
j_call: TRBJ1-2
cdr3_aa: CASSLAGGDYGYTF
cdr3_nt: TGTGCCAGCAGCTTAGCAGGGGGCGACTATGGCTACACCTTC

clone_size: -
v_call: TRBV2
d_call: TRBD2
j_call: TRBJ2-2
cdr3_aa: CASRAAGGVGAGELFF
cdr3_nt: TGTGCCAGCCGTGCGGCGGGGGGAGTAGGGGCCGGGGAGCTGTTTTTT

clone_size: -
v_call: TRBV5-1
d_call: TRBD2
j_call: TRBJ2-1
cdr3_aa: CASTRAGGVNEQFF
cdr3_nt: TGCGCCAGCACAAGAGCGGGGGGAGTCAATGAGCAGTTCTTC

clone_size: -
v_call: TRBV5-1
d_call: -
j_call: TRBJ1-6
cdr3_aa: CASSPRGPNSPLHF
cdr3_nt: TGCGCCAGCAGCCCCAGGGGACCTAATTCACCCCTCCACTTT

clone_size: -
v_call: TRBV5-1
d_call: -
j_call: TRBJ1-5
cdr3_aa: CASSSIVGQPQHF
cdr3_nt: TGCGCCAGCAGCTCAATAGTCGGTCAGCCCCAGCATTTT

clone_size: -
v_call: TRBV18
d_call: -
j_call: TRBJ1-2
cdr3_aa: CASSPLDSSPIGYTF
cdr3_nt: TGTGCCAGCTCACCGCTGGACAGTAGCCCAATTGGCTACACCTTC

clone_size: few
v_call: TRBV3-1/TRBV3-2
d_call: -
j_call: TRBJ1-2
cdr3_aa: CASSLGGVTLYGYTF
cdr3_nt: TGTGCCAGCAGCCTTGGAGGGGTTACACTGTATGGCTACACCTTC

clone_size: -
v_call: TRBV5-5
d_call: TRBD2
j_call: TRBJ2-1
cdr3_aa: CASKLAGGGNEQFF
cdr3_nt: TGTGCCAGCAAACTAGCGGGGGGCGGCAATGAGCAGTTCTTC

clone_size: once
v_call: TRBV11-3
d_call: TRBD1
j_call: TRBJ2-1
cdr3_aa: CASSKTGAVSYNEQFF
cdr3_nt: TGTGCCAGCAGCAAGACAGGGGCTGTCTCCTACAATGAGCAGTTCTTC

clone_size: -
v_call: TRBV3-1/TRBV3-2
d_call: -
j_call: TRBJ1-1
cdr3_aa: CASSQGRGTEAFF
cdr3_nt: TGTGCCAGCAGCCAGGGGCGGGGAACTGAAGCTTTCTTT

clone_size: -
v_call: TRBV5-1
d_call: TRBD2
j_call: TRBJ2-3
cdr3_aa: CASSLMLAGGQDTQYF
cdr3_nt: TGCGCCAGCAGCTTGATGCTAGCGGGGGGTCAGGATACGCAGTATTTT

clone_size: -
v_call: TRBV24-1
d_call: -
j_call: TRBJ1-2
cdr3_aa: CATSGEVSGGIYGYTF
cdr3_nt: TGTGCCACCAGTGGGGAGGTCTCCGGGGGGATCTATGGCTACACCTTC

clone_size: once
v_call: TRBV5-1
d_call: TRBD1
j_call: TRBJ1-1
cdr3_aa: CASSLRRPGQGAKAFF
cdr3_nt: TGCGCCAGCAGCTTGAGACGACCGGGACAGGGGGCGAAAGCTTTCTTT

clone_size: few
v_call: TRBV2
d_call: -
j_call: TRBJ2-1
cdr3_aa: CASLAGEQFF
cdr3_nt: TGTGCCAGCCTGGCGGGTGAGCAGTTCTTC

clone_size: -
v_call: TRBV6-1
d_call: -
j_call: TRBJ1-5
cdr3_aa: CASSEFLAGVNQPQHF
cdr3_nt: TGTGCCAGCAGTGAATTCTTGGCGGGGGTAAATCAGCCCCAGCATTTT

clone_size: -
v_call: TRBV14
d_call: -
j_call: TRBJ2-2
cdr3_aa: CASSPTATGELFF
cdr3_nt: TGTGCCAGCAGCCCTACCGCCACCGGGGAGCTGTTTTTT

clone_size: -
v_call: TRBV19
d_call: -
j_call: TRBJ2-5
cdr3_aa: CAAAGSLWETQYF
cdr3_nt: TGTGCCGCGGCGGGATCCCTGTGGGAGACCCAGTACTTC

clone_size: -
v_call: TRBV3-1/TRBV3-2
d_call: TRBD2
j_call: TRBJ2-3
cdr3_aa: CASSQDLAGENTDTQYF
cdr3_nt: TGTGCCAGCAGCCAAGATCTAGCGGGGGAAAACACAGATACGCAGTATTTT

clone_size: once
v_call: TRBV3-1/TRBV3-2
d_call: -
j_call: TRBJ2-2
cdr3_aa: CASSPHGGGGGELFF
cdr3_nt: TGTGCCAGCAGCCCACACGGAGGGGGCGGCGGGGAGCTGTTTTTT

clone_size: few
v_call: TRBV3-1/TRBV3-2
d_call: -
j_call: TRBJ1-6
cdr3_aa: CASSRANSPLHF
cdr3_nt: TGTGCCAGCAGCCGAGCCAATTCACCCCTCCACTTT

clone_size: -
v_call: TRBV11-2
d_call: TRBD1
j_call: TRBJ1-2
cdr3_aa: CASSFHPGQGARLNYGYTF
cdr3_nt: TGTGCCAGCAGCTTTCACCCGGGACAGGGCGCTAGGTTGAACTATGGCTACACCTTC

clone_size: -
v_call: TRBV11-3
d_call: -
j_call: TRBJ2-7
cdr3_aa: CASSFQQGYEQYF
cdr3_nt: TGTGCCAGCAGCTTTCAACAGGGATACGAGCAGTACTTC

clone_size: -
v_call: TRBV27
d_call: -
j_call: TRBJ1-5
cdr3_aa: CASSSQGWSNQPQHF
cdr3_nt: TGTGCCAGCAGTTCACAGGGATGGAGCAATCAGCCCCAGCATTTT

clone_size: -
v_call: TRBV6-6
d_call: TRBD1
j_call: TRBJ1-1
cdr3_aa: CASKDRVEENTEAFF
cdr3_nt: TGTGCCAGTAAGGACAGGGTGGAGGAGAACACTGAAGCTTTCTTT

clone_size: -
v_call: TRBV11-2
d_call: -
j_call: TRBJ2-2
cdr3_aa: CASSFGAKDTGELFF
cdr3_nt: TGTGCCAGCAGCTTTGGGGCTAAGGACACCGGGGAGCTGTTTTTT

clone_size: -
v_call: TRBV6-2/TRBV6-3
d_call: -
j_call: TRBJ1-3
cdr3_aa: CASSTQGPGNTIYF
cdr3_nt: TGTGCCAGCAGTACCCAGGGGCCTGGAAACACCATATATTTT

clone_size: -
v_call: TRBV19
d_call: TRBD1
j_call: TRBJ1-6
cdr3_aa: CASTLRGNYNSPLHF
cdr3_nt: TGTGCCAGTACTCTCAGGGGGAACTATAATTCACCCCTCCACTTT

clone_size: -
v_call: TRBV5-4
d_call: TRBD1
j_call: TRBJ1-5
cdr3_aa: CASSTGTGPNQPQHF
cdr3_nt: TGTGCCAGCAGCACCGGGACAGGACCCAATCAGCCCCAGCATTTT

clone_size: -
v_call: TRBV19
d_call: TRBD2
j_call: TRBJ2-2
cdr3_aa: CASSRERGGGGTGELFF
cdr3_nt: TGTGCCAGTAGCAGGGAGCGGGGAGGCGGGGGTACCGGGGAGCTGTTTTTT

clone_size: -
v_call: TRBV19
d_call: TRBD1
j_call: TRBJ2-1
cdr3_aa: CASLPRSNRGGNEQFF
cdr3_nt: TGTGCCAGTCTTCCCCGTTCAAACAGGGGTGGAAATGAGCAGTTCTTC

clone_size: -
v_call: TRBV2
d_call: TRBD1
j_call: TRBJ2-1
cdr3_aa: CASSATGGAFNEQFF
cdr3_nt: TGTGCCAGCAGCGCGACAGGGGGCGCGTTTAATGAGCAGTTCTTC

clone_size: -
v_call: TRBV11-1
d_call: -
j_call: TRBJ2-5
cdr3_aa: CASSPLYRYQETQYF
cdr3_nt: TGTGCCAGCAGTCCCCTTTACAGGTACCAAGAGACCCAGTACTTC